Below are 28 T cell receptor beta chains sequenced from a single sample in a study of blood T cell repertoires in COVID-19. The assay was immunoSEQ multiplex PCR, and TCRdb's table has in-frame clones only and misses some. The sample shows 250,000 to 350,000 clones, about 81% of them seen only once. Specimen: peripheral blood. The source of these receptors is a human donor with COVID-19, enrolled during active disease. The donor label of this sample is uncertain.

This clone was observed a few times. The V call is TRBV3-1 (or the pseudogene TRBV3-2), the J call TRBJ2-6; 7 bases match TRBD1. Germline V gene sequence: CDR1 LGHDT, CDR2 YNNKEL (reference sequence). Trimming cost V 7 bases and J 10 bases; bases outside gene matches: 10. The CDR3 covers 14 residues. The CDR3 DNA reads TGTGCCAGCACCCTACGGGACAGTCAAAACGTCCTGACTTTC. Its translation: CASTLRDSQNVLTF.

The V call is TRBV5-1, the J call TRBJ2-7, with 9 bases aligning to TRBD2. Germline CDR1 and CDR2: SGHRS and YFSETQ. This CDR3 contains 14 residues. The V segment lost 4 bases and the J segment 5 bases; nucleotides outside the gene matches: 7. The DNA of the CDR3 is TGCGCCAGCAGCGATCGTAGCGGGAGCGACGAGCAGTACTTC. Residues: CASSDRSGSDEQYF. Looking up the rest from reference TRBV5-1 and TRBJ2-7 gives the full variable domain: KAGVTQTPRYLIKTRGQQVTLSCSPISGHRSVSWYQQTPGQGLQFLFEYFSETQRNKGNFPGRFSGRQFSNSRSEMNVSTLELGDSALYLCASSDRSGSDEQYFGPGTRLTVT.

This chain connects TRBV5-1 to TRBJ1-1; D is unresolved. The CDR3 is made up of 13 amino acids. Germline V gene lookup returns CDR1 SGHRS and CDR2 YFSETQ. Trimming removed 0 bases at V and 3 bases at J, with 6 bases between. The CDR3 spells CASSLAPDTEAFF. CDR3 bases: TGCGCCAGCAGCTTGGCTCCGGACACTGAAGCTTTCTTT. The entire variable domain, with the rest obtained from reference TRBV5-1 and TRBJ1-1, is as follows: KAGVTQTPRYLIKTRGQQVTLSCSPISGHRSVSWYQQTPGQGLQFLFEYFSETQRNKGNFPGRFSGRQFSNSRSEMNVSTLELGDSALYLCASSLAPDTEAFFGQGTRLTVV.

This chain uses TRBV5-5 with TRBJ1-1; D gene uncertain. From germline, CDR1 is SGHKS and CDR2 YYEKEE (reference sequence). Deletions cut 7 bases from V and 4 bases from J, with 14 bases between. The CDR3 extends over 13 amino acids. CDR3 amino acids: CASGLSTGTEAFF. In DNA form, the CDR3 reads TGTGCCAGCGGACTTTCAACGGGCACTGAAGCTTTCTTT.

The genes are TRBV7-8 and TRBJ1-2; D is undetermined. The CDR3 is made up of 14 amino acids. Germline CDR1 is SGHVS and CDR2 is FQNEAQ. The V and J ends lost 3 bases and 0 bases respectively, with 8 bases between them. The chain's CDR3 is CASSFGSPNYGYTF. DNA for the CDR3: TGTGCCAGCAGCTTTGGCTCCCCTAACTATGGCTACACCTTC.

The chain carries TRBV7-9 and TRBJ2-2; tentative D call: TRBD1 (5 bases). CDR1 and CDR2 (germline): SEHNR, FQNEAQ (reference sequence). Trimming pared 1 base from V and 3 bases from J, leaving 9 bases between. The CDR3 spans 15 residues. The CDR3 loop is CASSLVQGYTGELFF. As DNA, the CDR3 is TGTGCCAGCAGCTTAGTGCAGGGATACACCGGGGAGCTGTTTTTT.

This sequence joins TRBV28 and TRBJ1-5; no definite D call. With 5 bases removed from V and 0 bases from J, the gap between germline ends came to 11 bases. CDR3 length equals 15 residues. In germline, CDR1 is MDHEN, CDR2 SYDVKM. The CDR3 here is CASSGRESSNQPQHF. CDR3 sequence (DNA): TGTGCCAGCAGTGGTAGGGAGTCTAGCAATCAGCCCCAGCATTTT.

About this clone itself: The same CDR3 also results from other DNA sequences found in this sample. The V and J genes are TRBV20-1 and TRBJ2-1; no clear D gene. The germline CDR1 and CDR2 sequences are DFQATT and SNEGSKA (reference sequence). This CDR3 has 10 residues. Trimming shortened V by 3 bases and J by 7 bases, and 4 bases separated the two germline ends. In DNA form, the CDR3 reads TGCAGTGCTAGGAGGAATGAGCAGTTCTTC. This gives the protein CSARRNEQFF.

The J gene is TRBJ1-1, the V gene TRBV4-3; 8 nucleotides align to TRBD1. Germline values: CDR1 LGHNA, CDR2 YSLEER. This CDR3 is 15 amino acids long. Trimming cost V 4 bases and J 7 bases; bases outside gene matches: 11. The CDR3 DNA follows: TGCGCCAGCAGCCTCGGACAGGGCCGTTTCGGTGAAGCTTTCTTT. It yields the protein CASSLGQGRFGEAFF.

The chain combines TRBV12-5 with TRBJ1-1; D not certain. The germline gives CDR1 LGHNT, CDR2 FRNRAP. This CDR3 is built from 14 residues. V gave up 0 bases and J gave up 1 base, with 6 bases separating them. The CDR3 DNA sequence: TGTGCTAGTGGTTTGGTACAGCCGAACACTGAAGCTTTCTTT. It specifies CASGLVQPNTEAFF. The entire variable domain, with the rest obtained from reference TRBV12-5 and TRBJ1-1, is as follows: DARVTQTPRHKVTEMGQEVTMRCQPILGHNTVFWYRQTMMQGLELLAYFRNRAPLDDSGMPKDRFSAEMPDATLATLKIQPSEPRDSAVYFCASGLVQPNTEAFFGQGTRLTVV.

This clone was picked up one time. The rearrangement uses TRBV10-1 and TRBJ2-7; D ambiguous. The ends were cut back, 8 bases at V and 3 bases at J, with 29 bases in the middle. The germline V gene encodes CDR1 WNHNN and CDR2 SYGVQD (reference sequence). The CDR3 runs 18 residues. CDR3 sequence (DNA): TGCGCCAGCCCCCCTGTGGTTACAGAGTGTTTTGGAATCTACGAGCAGTACTTC. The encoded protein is CASPPVVTECFGIYEQYF.

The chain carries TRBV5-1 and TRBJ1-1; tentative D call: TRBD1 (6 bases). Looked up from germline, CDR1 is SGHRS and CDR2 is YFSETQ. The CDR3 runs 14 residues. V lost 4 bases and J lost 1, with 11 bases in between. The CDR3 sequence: CASSPQTGNTEAFF. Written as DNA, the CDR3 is TGCGCCAGCAGCCCTCAGACAGGGAACACTGAAGCTTTCTTT.

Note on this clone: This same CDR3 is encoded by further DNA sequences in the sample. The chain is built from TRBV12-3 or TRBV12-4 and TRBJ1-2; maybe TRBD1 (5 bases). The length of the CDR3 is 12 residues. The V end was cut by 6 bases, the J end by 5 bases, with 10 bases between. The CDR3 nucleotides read TGTGCCAGCAGCCTAGACAGTTATGGCTACACCTTC. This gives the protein CASSLDSYGYTF.

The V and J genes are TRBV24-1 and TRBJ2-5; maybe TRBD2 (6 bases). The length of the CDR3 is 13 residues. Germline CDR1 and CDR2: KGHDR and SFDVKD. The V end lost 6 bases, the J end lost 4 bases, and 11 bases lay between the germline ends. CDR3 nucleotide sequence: TGTGCCACCAGTCGGGCGGGGCTAGAGACCCAGTACTTC. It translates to CATSRAGLETQYF.

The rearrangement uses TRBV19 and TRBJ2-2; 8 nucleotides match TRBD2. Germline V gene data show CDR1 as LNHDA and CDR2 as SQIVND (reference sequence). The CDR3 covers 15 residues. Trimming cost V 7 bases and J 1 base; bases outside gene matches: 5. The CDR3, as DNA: TGTGCCAGTACCCCTCTAGCGGGGAACACCGGGGAGCTGTTTTTT. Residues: CASTPLAGNTGELFF.

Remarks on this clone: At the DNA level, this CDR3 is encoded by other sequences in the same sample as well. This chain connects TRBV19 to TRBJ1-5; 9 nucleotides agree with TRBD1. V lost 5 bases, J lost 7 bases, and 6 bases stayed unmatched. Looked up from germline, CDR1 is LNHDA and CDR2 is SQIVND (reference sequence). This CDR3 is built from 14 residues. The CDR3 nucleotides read TGTGCCAGTAGTGGAACAGGGGGCGGCCAGCCCCAGCATTTT. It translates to CASSGTGGGQPQHF.

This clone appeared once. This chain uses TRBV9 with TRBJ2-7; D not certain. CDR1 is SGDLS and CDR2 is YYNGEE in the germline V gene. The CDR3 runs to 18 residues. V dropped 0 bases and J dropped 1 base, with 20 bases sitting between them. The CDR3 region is CASSVGSSRPVPSYEQYF. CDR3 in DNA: TGTGCCAGCAGCGTAGGTTCTTCCCGCCCGGTACCGTCCTACGAGCAGTACTTC.

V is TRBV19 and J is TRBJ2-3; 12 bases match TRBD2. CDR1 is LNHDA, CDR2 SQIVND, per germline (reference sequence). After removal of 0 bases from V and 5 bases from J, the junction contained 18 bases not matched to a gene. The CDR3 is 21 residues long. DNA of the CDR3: TGTGCCAGTAGTATAGAGGGAGGACAGGGCCGACTAGCGGGAGCAGTAGATACGCAGTATTTT. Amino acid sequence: CASSIEGGQGRLAGAVDTQYF.

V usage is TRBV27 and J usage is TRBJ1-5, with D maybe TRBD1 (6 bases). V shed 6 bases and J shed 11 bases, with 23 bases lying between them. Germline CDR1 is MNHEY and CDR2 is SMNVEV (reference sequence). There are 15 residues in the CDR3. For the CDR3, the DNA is TGTGCCAGCAGGGCTCTCGGGGGGCTTCTCGGGGCCCAGCATTTT. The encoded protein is CASRALGGLLGAQHF.

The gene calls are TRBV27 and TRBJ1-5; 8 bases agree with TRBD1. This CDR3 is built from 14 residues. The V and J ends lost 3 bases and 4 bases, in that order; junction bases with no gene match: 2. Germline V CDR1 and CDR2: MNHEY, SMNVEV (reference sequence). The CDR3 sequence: CASSFTGGNQPQHF. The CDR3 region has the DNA TGTGCCAGCAGTTTTACAGGGGGGAATCAGCCCCAGCATTTT.

The DNA for the CDR3 is TGTGCCAGCAGCTCCAAGACAGGTTTCACAGATACGCAGTATTTT. Translation: CASSSKTGFTDTQYF. V and J are TRBV11-3 and TRBJ2-3, with D possibly matching TRBD1 (6 bases). CDR3 length: 15 amino acids. Germline V gives CDR1 SGHNT, CDR2 YENEEA. Trimming took 4 bases from V and 2 from J, leaving 13 bases between them.

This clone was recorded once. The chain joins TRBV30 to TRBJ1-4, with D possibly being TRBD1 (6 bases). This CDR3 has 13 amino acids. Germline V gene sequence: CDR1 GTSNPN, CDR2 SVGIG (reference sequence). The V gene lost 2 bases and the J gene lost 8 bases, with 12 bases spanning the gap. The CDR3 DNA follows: TGTGCCTGGAGTCTGAGGGGGGGCGAAAAACTGTTTTTT. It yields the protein CAWSLRGGEKLFF.

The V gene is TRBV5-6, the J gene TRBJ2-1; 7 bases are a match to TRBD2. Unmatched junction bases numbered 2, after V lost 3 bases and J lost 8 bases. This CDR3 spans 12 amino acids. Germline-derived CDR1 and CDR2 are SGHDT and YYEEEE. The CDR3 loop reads CASSWGGDEQFF. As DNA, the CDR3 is TGTGCCAGCAGCTGGGGAGGGGATGAGCAGTTCTTC. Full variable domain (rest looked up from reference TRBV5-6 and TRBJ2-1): DAGVTQSPTHLIKTRGQQVTLRCSPKSGHDTVSWYQQALGQGPQFIFQYYEEEERQRGNFPDRFSGHQFPNYSSELNVNALLLGDSALYLCASSWGGDEQFFGPGTRLTVL.

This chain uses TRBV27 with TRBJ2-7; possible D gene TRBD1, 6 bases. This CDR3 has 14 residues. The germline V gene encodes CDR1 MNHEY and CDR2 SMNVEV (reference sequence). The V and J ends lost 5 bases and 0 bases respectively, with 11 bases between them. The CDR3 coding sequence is TGTGCCAGCAGTCCCGGGACAAGCTCCTACGAGCAGTACTTC. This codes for CASSPGTSSYEQYF.

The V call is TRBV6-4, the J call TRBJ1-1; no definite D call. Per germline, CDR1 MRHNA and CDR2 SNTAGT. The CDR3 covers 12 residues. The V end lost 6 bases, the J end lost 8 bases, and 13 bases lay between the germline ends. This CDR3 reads CASSSWAGEAFF. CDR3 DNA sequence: TGTGCCAGCAGCTCGTGGGCGGGAGAAGCTTTCTTT.

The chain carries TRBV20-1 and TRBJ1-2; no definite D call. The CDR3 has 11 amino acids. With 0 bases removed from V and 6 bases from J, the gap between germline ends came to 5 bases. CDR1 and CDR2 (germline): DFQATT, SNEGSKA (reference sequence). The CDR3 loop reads CSARDADGYTF. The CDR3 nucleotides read TGCAGTGCTAGAGATGCGGATGGCTACACCTTC.

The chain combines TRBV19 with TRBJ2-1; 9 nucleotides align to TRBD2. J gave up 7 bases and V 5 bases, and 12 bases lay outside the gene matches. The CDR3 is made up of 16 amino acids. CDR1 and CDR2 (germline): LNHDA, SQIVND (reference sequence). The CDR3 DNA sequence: TGTGCCAGTAGTTCGATTAGCGGGAGTAGGAGTAATGAGCAGTTCTTC. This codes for CASSSISGSRSNEQFF.

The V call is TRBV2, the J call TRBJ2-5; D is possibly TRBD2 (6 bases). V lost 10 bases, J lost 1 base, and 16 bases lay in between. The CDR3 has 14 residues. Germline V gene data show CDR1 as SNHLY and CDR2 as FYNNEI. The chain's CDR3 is CATFRDSLQETQYF. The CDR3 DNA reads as TGTGCCACATTTAGGGACTCCCTCCAAGAGACCCAGTACTTC.